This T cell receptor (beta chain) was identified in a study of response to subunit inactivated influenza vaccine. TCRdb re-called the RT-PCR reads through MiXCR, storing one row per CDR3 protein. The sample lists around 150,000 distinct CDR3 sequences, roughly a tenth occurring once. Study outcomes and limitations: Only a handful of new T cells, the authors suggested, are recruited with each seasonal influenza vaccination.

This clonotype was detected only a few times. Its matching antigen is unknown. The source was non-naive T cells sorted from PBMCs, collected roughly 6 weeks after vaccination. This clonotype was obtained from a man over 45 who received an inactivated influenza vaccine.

DNA of the CDR3: TGTGCCAGCAGCGCCTTACAGAAAGCCAATGAGCAGTTCTTC. It codes for CASSALQKANEQFF. V is TRBV6-2 or TRBV6-3 and J is TRBJ2-1; D not certain. V lost 6 bases, J lost 6 bases, and 15 bases lay in between. CDR1 MNHEY and CDR2 SVGEGT come from the germline V gene. The CDR3 runs 14 residues.